Below are 8 T cell receptor beta chains sequenced from a single sample in a study of CD8+CD57+ T cells in acquired aplastic anemia. Using genomic DNA as the template, TCR beta VDJ and CDR3 profiling was carried out. In TCRdb, the reads were re-called with MiXCR into one record per CDR3 protein. The sample has under 150,000 distinct CDR3 sequences, approximately 41% seen once. Sequenced material: sorted CD4+, CD8+, or CD8+CD57+ T cells (not recorded which) from PBMCs. These receptors were collected from a human donor in good health, serving as a control.

A remark on this clonotype: A junction end diverges from the germline sequence, so it may reflect a read error. The chain carries TRBV7-9 and TRBJ1-1; possible D gene TRBD1, 5 bases. CDR1 and CDR2 (germline): SEHNR, FQNEAQ (reference sequence). This CDR3 is 15 amino acids long. CDR3: CASSGRGSMNTEALF. CDR3 sequence (DNA): TGTGCCAGCAGCGGGAGGGGCAGCATGAACACTGAAGCTCTCTTT.

As concerns this clonotype: A clone one base away is much larger, so this may be a read error. Lacking the conserved final phenylalanine or tryptophan, this CDR3 likely reflects a read error. V is TRBV5-1 and J is TRBJ2-5, with TRBD1 identical over 7 bases. CDR1 is SGHRS, CDR2 YFSETQ, per germline. The CDR3 totals 15 residues. The V segment lost 0 bases and the J segment 3 bases; nucleotides outside the gene matches: 5. This chain's CDR3 is CASSLALGGEETQYS. The CDR3 DNA reads as TGCGCCAGCAGCTTGGCCTTAGGGGGCGAAGAGACCCAGTACTCC.

This clonotype has ten or more counts. V is TRBV5-8 and J is TRBJ1-2; a weak D match, TRBD1 (5 bases). The CDR3 has 14 amino acids. V was clipped by 1 base and J by 4 bases, with 11 bases between them. CDR1 and CDR2 from the germline V gene are SGHTS and YDEGEE. The CDR3 region is CASSLRGGLYGYTF. CDR3 nucleotide sequence: TGTGCCAGCAGCTTGAGGGGAGGGCTCTATGGCTACACCTTC.

The table lists this clonotype with many counts. The V and J genes are TRBV14 and TRBJ2-7; D could derive from TRBD1 or TRBD2 (5 bases each). CDR1 is SGHDN and CDR2 is FVKESK in the germline V gene. CDR3 size: 14 residues. V lost 4 bases and J lost 2, with 12 bases in between. CDR3 nucleotide sequence: TGTGCCAGCAGCCTAGGGGACCCTGCCTACGAGCAGTACTTC. It yields the protein CASSLGDPAYEQYF.

J is TRBJ2-1 and V is TRBV24-1; D assignment may be TRBD1 or TRBD2 (5 bases each). Germline loops: CDR1 KGHDR, CDR2 SFDVKD. V lost 4 bases and J lost 7, with 13 bases in between. The CDR3 covers 14 residues. The CDR3 sequence is CATSEAGWGNEQFF. The CDR3 coding sequence is TGTGCCACCAGTGAAGCAGGGTGGGGGAATGAGCAGTTCTTC.

This clonotype occurred many times. The chain has TRBV24-1 and TRBJ1-6; weak D call: TRBD1 (5 bases). Germline V gives CDR1 KGHDR, CDR2 SFDVKD. The V gene lost 1 base and the J gene lost 18 bases, with 24 bases spanning the gap. This CDR3 contains 16 residues. The CDR3 is CATSDLGLGRLEGTHF. Written as DNA, the CDR3 is TGTGCCACCAGTGATTTAGGTCTGGGTAGGTTGGAGGGGACCCACTTT.

This chain links TRBV2 with TRBJ2-1, with D perhaps TRBD2 (6 bases). Germline CDR1 is SNHLY and CDR2 is FYNNEI. This CDR3 contains 13 residues. V lost 5 bases and J lost 9, with 14 bases in between. Written as DNA, the CDR3 is TGTGCCAGCAGTACTACGGGAGCCCGTGAGCAGTTCTTC. It translates to CASSTTGAREQFF.

This clonotype has a single count. As the CDR3 is not closed by the conserved phenylalanine or tryptophan, this likely results from a read error. DNA of the CDR3: TGTGCCAGCAGCCGTCAAAGGGGGGCTGGCGCTTTCCTT. Translation: CASSRQRGAGAFL. The V gene is TRBV3-1, the J gene TRBJ1-1, with D possibly TRBD1 on 6 matching bases. Germline V gives CDR1 LGHDT, CDR2 YNNKEL (reference sequence). Between the trimmed V and J ends, which lost 4 bases and 11 bases, there was a span of 17 bases. This CDR3 contains 13 residues.